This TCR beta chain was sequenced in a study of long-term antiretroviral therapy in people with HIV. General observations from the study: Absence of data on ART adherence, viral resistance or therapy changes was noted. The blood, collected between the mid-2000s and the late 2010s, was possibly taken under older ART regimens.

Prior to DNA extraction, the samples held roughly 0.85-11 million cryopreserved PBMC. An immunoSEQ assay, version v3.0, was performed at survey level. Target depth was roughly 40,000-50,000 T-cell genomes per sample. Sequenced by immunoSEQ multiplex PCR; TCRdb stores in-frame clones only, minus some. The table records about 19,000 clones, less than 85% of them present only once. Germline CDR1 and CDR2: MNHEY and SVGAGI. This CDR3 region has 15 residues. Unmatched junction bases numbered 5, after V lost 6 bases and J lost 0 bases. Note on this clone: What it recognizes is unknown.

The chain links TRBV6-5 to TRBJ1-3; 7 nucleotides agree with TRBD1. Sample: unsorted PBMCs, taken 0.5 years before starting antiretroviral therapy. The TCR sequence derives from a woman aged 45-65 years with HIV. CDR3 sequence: CASRPGGNSGNTIYF. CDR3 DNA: TGTGCCAGCAGGCCAGGGGGAAACTCTGGAAACACCATATATTTT.